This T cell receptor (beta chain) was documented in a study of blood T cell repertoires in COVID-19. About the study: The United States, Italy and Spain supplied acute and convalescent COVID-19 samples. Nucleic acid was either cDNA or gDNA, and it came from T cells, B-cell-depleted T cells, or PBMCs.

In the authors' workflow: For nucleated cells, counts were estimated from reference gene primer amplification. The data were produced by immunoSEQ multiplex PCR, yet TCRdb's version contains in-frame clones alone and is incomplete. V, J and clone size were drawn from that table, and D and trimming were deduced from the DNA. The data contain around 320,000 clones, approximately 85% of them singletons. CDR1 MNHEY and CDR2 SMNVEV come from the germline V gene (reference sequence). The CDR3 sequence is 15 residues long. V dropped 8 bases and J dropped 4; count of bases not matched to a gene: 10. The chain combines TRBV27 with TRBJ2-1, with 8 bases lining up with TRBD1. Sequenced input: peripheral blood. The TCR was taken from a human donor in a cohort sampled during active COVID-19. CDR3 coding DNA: TGTGCCAGCTCCCTGGACAGGGTCGAGTACAATGAGCAGTTCTTC. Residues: CASSLDRVEYNEQFF.